This T cell receptor beta chain is from a study of T cell responses to AZD1222 COVID-19 vaccine. Study-wide points: Repertoire collection took place solely once the T cell response had peaked. Females outnumbered males among donors, who were mostly white British; clonal diversity was possibly underestimated.

Regarding this clone: Antigen unknown.

This CDR3 is built from 13 residues. From germline, CDR1 is KGHSH and CDR2 LQKENI. V shed 6 bases, J shed 10 bases, and the junction held 4 bases outside the gene matches. Repertoires were generated with immunoSEQ multiplex PCR, while TCRdb's copy carries only in-frame clones and drops some. The data show 110,000 to 150,000 clones, with more than 85% seen just once and approximately 3.4% held by the top ten. The sequence derives from an adult in good health. The V and J genes are TRBV18 and TRBJ2-1, with TRBD2 matching over 12 bases. The source material was peripheral blood, sampled on day 0 of AZD1222 vaccination. CDR3 in amino acids: CASSPGTSGEQFF. DNA for the CDR3: TGTGCCAGCTCCCCCGGGACTAGCGGGGAGCAGTTCTTC.